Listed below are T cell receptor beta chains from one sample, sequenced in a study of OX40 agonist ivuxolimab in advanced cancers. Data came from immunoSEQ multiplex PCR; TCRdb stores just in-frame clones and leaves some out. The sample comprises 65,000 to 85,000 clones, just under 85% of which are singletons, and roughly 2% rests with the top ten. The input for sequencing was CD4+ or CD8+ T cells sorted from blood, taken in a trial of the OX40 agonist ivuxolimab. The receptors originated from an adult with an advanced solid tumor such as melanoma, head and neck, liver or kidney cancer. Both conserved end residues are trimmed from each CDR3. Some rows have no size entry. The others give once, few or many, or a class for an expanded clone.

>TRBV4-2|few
ASSQDRLQGTGNTIY
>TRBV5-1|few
ASRDGDNEKLF
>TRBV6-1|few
ASSESLGDPENIQY
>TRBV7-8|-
ASSLDREGEQY
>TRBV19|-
ASSSRDQGTQY
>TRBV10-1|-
ASSESPTSGPYEQY
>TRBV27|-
ASGGQNSYEQY
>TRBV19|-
ASEDKMNTEAF
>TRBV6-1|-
ASSDPDRVSYEQY
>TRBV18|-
ASSPWSGRDNEQF
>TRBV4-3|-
ASSQETGGPYEQY
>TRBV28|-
ASREPQGNEKLF
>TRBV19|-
ASSILADTSEAF
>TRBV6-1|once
ASSRQAQNTEAF
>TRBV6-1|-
ASTGRGRLIYEQY
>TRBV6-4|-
ASSDSGGQEKLF
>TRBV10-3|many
AISETQGANEKLF
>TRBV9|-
ASSVGTLLTSEAF
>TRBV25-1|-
ASRGPGQGLFPDTQY
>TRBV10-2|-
ASSISRTNTGELF
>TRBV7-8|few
ASSRGREGNIQY
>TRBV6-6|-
ASRAGTASNQPQH
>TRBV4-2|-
ASSQDRIYNEQF
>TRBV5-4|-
ASSLASYGYT
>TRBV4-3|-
ASSQDWAPTSGGWTDTQY
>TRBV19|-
ASSIWATNEKLF
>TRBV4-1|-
ASSQDPAGNEQF
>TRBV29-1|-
SVPPDLRNGYT
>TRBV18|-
ASSPQVELF
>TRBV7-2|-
ASSLVGQGSNQPQH
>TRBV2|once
ASSPGTTGEKLF
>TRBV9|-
ASSASGTSGRGKQY
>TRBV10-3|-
ANSPNYSGDYGYT
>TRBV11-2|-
ASNIRQGPYEQY
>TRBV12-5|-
ASGLGGTGSPGELF
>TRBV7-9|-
ASSLVAEKY
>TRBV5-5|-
ASSLTGRSDYEQY
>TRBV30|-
AWIPTDGNTIY
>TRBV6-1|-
ASSPPVNTEAF
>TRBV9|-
ASSVEEDQYEQY
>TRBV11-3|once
ASSLRRGSGNEQF